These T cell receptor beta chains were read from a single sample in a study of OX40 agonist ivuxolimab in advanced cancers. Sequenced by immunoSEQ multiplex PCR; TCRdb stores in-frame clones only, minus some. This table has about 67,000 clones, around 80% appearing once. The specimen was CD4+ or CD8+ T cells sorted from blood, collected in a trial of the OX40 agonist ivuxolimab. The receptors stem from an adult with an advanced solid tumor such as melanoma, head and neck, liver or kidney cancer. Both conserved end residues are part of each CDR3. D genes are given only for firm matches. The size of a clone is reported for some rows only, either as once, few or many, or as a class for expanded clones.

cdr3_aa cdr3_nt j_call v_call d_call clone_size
CASSSGQGPYEQYF TGCGCCAGCAGCTCCGGACAGGGTCCCTACGAGCAGTACTTC TRBJ2-7 TRBV5-1 TRBD1 NA
CASQTTANTGELFF TGTGCCAGCCAGACAACCGCGAACACCGGGGAGCTGTTTTTT TRBJ2-2 TRBV19 NA NA
CASSGIWSSYNEQFF TGCGCCAGCAGCGGAATCTGGAGCTCCTACAATGAGCAGTTCTTC TRBJ2-1 TRBV5-1 NA NA
CASSLWGPPNEKLFF TGTGCCAGCTCACTGTGGGGCCCGCCTAATGAAAAACTGTTTTTT TRBJ1-4 TRBV18 NA NA
CASSQGTSDETQYF TGTGCCAGCAGCCAGGGGACTAGCGATGAGACCCAGTACTTC TRBJ2-5 TRBV4-2 TRBD2 once
CASSFRGQGHNSPLHF TGTGCCAGCAGCTTTCGGGGACAAGGCCATAATTCACCCCTCCACTTT TRBJ1-6 TRBV5-5 NA once
CASSFQVFGTEAFF TGTGCCAGCAGCTTCCAGGTTTTTGGCACTGAAGCTTTCTTT TRBJ1-1 TRBV5-8 NA once
CASSPGLLTDTQYF TGTGCCAGCAGCCCGGGACTCCTCACAGATACGCAGTATTTT TRBJ2-3 TRBV4-2 NA few
CASSSIRGGNTEAFF TGTGCCAGCAGCTCTATCAGGGGTGGGAACACTGAAGCTTTCTTT TRBJ1-1 TRBV11-2 NA NA
CASRGSGRGSQETQYF TGTGCCAGCAGGGGGAGCGGGCGGGGGAGCCAAGAGACCCAGTACTTC TRBJ2-5 TRBV13 TRBD2 NA
CASSLLPSGAPETQYF TGTGCCAGCAGCTTACTTCCTAGCGGGGCCCCTGAGACCCAGTACTTC TRBJ2-5 TRBV7-8 TRBD2 NA
CASSSTGGGLLTDTQYF TGTGCCAGCAGCTCTACAGGGGGCGGATTACTTACAGATACGCAGTATTTT TRBJ2-3 TRBV7-2 TRBD1 NA
CASSIIGTRGSPLHF TGTGCCAGTAGTATTATAGGGACCAGGGGTTCACCCCTCCACTTT TRBJ1-6 TRBV19 NA NA
CASSPRGETQYF TGTGCCAGCAGCCCGCGGGGGGAGACCCAGTACTTC TRBJ2-5 TRBV11-1 TRBD2 NA
CASTETGGWEQYF TGTGCCAGCACCGAAACGGGGGGTTGGGAGCAGTACTTC TRBJ2-7 TRBV6-1 TRBD2 NA
CASSQDSGAGGYTF TGCGCCAGCAGCCAAGATTCGGGGGCGGGCGGCTACACCTTC TRBJ1-2 TRBV4-3 NA once
CASSLGGVAKKAFF TGTGCCAGCAGCTTGGGCGGCGTGGCCAAAAAAGCTTTCTTT TRBJ1-1 TRBV7-2 NA few
CASSLYVGSYEQYF TGTGCCAGCAGCTTGTACGTCGGATCCTACGAGCAGTACTTC TRBJ2-7 TRBV5-4 NA once
CASSLGGWGYTF TGTGCCAGCAGCTTGGGAGGTTGGGGCTACACCTTC TRBJ1-2 TRBV28 NA NA
CASSVGQLNEKLFF TGTGCCAGCAGCGTAGGACAGTTAAATGAAAAACTGTTTTTT TRBJ1-4 TRBV9 NA NA
CASSPLGQRKNIQYF TGTGCCAGCTCACCATTAGGACAGCGCAAAAACATTCAGTACTTC TRBJ2-4 TRBV18 NA NA
CASSNQGGGNGYTF TGTGCCAGCAGTAACCAGGGAGGAGGAAACGGCTACACCTTC TRBJ1-2 TRBV28 NA NA
CASSPGTDSYEQYF TGTGCCAGTAGTCCTGGGACAGATTCCTACGAGCAGTACTTC TRBJ2-7 TRBV19 TRBD1 once
CASSRLAGTNTGELFF TGTGCCAGCAGTCGTCTAGCGGGAACGAACACCGGGGAGCTGTTTTTT TRBJ2-2 TRBV6-6 TRBD2 few
CATKPREGSYEQYF TGTGCCACCAAACCCAGGGAAGGCTCCTACGAGCAGTACTTC TRBJ2-7 TRBV25-1 NA NA
CASSTDRDGSGNTIYF TGTGCCAGTAGTACCGACAGGGACGGTTCTGGAAACACCATATATTTT TRBJ1-3 TRBV19 TRBD1 NA
CASSAGTGRETQYF TGTGCCAGCAGCGCCGGGACAGGGCGGGAGACCCAGTACTTC TRBJ2-5 TRBV7-9 TRBD1 few
CASSQDPGTNYEQYF TGCGCCAGCAGCCAAGATCCCGGGACTAACTACGAGCAGTACTTC TRBJ2-7 TRBV4-3 TRBD2 NA
CASSNAGTAETQYF TGTGCCAGCAGCAATGCCGGGACAGCGGAGACCCAGTACTTC TRBJ2-5 TRBV7-9 TRBD1 NA
CASSLASGGQETQYF TGCGCCAGCAGCTTGGCCTCGGGGGGACAAGAGACCCAGTACTTC TRBJ2-5 TRBV5-1 TRBD2 NA
CASSVGDGSYNEQFF TGCGCCAGCAGCGTCGGGGACGGATCCTACAATGAGCAGTTCTTC TRBJ2-1 TRBV5-1 NA NA
CASSQDPRSVTAFF TGCGCCAGCAGCCAAGATCCACGCAGCGTCACGGCTTTCTTT TRBJ1-1 TRBV4-3 NA NA
CASSLTRETQYF TGTGCCAGCAGCTTAACCCGGGAGACCCAGTACTTC TRBJ2-5 TRBV7-2 NA NA
CAITSRLAGTDIYNEQFF TGTGCCATCACGAGTAGATTAGCGGGGACAGACATCTACAATGAGCAGTTCTTC TRBJ2-1 TRBV10-3 NA NA